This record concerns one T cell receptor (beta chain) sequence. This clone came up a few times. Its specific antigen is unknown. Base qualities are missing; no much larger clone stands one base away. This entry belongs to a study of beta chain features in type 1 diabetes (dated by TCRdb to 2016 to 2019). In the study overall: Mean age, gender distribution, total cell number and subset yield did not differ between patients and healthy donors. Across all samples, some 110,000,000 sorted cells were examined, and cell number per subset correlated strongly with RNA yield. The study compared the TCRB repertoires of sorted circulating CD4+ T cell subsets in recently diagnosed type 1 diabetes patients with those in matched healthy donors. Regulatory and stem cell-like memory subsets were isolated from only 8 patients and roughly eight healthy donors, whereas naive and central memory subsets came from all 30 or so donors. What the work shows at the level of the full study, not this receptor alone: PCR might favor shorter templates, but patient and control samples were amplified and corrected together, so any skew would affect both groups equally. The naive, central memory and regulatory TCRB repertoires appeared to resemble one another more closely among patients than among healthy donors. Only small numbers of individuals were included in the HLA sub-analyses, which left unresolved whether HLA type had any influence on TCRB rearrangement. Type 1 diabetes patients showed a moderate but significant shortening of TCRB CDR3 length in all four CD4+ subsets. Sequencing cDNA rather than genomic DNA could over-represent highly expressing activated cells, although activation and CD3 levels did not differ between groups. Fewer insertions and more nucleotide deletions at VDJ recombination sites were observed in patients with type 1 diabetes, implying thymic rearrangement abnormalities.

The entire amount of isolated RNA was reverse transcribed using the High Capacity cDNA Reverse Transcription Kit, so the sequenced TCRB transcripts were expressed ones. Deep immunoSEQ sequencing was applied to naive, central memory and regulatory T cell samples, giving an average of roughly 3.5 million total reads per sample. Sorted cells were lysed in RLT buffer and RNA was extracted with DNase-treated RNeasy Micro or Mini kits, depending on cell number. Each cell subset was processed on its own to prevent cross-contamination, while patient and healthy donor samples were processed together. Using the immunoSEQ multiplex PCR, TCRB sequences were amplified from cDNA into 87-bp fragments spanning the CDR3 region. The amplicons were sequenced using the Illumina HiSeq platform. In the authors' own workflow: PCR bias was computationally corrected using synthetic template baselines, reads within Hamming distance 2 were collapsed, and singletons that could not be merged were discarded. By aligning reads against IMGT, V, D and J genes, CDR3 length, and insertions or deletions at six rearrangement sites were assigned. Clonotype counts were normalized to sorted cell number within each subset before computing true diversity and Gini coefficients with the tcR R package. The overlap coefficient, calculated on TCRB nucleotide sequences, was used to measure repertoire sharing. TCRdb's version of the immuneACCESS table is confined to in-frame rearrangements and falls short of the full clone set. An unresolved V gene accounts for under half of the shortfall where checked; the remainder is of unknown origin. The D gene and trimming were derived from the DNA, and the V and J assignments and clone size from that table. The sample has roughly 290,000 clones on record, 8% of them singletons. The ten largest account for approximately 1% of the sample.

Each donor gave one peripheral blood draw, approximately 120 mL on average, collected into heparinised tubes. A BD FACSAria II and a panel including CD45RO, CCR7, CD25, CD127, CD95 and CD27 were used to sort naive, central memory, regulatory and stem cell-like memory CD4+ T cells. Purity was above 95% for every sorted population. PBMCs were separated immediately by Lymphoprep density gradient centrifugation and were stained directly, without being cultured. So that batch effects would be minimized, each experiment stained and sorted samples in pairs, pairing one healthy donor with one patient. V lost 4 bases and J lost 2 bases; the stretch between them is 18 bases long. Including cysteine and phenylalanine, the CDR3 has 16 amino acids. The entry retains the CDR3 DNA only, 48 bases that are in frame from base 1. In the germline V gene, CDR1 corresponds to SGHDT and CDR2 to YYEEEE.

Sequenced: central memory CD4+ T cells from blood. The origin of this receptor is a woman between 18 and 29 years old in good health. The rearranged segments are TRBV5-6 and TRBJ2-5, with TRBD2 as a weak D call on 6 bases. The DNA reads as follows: TGTGCCAGCAGCGCTCAGGTAGCGGCTAATCAAGAGACCCAGTACTTC. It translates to CASSAQVAANQETQYF.